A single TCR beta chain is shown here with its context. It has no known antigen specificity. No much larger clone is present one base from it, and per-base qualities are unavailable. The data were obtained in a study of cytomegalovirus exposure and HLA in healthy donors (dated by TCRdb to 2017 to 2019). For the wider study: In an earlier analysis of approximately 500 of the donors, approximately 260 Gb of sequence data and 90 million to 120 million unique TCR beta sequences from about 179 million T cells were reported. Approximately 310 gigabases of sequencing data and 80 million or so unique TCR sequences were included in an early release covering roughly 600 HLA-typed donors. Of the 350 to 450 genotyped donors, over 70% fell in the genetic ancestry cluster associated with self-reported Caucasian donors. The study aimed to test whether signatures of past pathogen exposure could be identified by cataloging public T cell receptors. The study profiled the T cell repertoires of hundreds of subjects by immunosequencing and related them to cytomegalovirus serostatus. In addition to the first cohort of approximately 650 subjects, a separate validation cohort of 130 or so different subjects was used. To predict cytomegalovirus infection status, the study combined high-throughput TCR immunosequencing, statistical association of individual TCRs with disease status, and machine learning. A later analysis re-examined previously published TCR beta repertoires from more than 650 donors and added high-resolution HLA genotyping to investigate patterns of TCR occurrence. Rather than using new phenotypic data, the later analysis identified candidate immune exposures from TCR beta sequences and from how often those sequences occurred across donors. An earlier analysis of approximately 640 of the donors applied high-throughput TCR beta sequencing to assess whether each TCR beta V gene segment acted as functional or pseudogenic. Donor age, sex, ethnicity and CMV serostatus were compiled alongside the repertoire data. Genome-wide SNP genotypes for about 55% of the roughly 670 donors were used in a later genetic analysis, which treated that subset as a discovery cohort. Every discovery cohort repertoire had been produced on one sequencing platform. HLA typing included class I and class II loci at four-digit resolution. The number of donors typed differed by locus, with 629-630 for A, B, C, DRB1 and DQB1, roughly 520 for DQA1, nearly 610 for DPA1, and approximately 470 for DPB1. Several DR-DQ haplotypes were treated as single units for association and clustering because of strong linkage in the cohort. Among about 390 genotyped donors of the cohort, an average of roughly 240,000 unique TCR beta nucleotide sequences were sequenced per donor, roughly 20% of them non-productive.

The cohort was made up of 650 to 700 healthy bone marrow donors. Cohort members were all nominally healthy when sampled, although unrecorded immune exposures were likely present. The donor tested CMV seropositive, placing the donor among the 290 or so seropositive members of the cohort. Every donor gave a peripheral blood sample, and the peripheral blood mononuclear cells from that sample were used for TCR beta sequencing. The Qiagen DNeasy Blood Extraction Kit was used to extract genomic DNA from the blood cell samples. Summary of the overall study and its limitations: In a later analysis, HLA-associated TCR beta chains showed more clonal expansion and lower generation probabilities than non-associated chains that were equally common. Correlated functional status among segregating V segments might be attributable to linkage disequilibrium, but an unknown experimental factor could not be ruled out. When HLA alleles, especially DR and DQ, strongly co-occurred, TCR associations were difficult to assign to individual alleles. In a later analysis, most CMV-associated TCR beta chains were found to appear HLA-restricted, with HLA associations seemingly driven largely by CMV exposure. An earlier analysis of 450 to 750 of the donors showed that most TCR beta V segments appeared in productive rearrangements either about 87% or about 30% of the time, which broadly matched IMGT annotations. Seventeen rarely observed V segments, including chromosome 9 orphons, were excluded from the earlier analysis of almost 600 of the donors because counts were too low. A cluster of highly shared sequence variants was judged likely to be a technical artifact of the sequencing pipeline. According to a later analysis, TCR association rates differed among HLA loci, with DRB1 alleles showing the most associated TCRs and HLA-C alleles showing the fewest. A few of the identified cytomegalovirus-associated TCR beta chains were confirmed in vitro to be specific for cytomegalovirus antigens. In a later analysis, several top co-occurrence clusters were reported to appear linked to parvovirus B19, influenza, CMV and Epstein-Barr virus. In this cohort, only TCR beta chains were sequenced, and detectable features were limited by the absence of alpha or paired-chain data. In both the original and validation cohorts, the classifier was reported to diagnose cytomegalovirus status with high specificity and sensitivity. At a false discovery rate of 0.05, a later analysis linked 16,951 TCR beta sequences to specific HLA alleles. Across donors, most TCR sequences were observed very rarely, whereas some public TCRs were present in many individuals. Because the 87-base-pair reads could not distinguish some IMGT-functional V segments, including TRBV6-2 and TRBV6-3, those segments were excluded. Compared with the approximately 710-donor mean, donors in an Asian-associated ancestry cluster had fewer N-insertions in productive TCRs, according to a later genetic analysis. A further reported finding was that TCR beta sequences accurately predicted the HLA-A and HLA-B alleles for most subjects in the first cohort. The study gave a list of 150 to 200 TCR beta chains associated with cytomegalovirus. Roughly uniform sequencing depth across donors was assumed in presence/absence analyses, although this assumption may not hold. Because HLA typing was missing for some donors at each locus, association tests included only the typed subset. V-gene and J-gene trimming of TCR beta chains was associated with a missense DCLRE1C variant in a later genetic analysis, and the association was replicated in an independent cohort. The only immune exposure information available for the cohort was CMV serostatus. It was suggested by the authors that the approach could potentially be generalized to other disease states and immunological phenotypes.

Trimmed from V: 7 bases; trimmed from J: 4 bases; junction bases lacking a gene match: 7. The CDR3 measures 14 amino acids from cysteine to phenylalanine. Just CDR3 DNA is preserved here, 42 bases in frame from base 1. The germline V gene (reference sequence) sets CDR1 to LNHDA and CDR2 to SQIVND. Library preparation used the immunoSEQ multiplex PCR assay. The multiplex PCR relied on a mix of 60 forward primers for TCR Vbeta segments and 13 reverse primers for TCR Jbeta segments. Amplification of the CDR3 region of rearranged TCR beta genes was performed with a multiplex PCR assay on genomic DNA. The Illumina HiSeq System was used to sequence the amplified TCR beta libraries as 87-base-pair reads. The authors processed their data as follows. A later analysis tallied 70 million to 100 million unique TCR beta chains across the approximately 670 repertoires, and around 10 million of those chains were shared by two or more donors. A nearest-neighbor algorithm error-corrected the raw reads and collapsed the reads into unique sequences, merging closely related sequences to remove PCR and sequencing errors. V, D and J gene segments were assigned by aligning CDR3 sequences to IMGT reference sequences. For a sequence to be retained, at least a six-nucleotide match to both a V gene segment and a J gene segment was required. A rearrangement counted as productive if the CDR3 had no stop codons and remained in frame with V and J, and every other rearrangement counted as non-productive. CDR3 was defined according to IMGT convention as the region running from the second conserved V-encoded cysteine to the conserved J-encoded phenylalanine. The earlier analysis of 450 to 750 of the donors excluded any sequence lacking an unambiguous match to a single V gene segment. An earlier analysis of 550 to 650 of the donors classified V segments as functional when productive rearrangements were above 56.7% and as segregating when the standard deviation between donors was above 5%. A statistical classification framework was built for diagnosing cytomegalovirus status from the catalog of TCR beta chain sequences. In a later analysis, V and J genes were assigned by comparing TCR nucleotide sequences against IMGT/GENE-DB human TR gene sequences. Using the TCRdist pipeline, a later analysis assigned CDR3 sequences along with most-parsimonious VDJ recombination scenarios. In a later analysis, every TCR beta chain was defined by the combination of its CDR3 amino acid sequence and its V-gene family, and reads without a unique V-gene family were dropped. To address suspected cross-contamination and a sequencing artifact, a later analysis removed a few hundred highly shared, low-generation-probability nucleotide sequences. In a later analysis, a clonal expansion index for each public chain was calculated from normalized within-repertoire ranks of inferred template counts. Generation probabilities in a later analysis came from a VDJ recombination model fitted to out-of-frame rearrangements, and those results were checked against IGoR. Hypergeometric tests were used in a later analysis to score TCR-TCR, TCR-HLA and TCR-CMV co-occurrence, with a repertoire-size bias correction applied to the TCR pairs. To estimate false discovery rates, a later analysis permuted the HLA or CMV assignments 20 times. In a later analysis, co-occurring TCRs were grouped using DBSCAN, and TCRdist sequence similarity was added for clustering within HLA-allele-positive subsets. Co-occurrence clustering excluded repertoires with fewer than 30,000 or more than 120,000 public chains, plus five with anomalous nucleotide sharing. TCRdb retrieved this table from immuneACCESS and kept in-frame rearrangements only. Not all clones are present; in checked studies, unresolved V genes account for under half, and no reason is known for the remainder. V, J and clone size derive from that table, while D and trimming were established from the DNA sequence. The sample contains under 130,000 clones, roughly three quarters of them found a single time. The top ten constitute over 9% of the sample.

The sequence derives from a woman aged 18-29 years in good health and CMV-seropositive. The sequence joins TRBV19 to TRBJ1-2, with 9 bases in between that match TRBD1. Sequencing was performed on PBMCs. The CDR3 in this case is CASTPTGGAYGYTF. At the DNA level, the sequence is TGTGCCAGTACCCCGACAGGGGGGGCCTATGGCTACACCTTC.